Listed here is a single TCR beta chain. The antigen is undetermined. Between the trimmed V and J ends, which lost 6 bases and 0 bases, there was a span of 15 bases. This CDR3 comprises 15 residues. Per the germline V gene, CDR1 is SEHNR and CDR2 is FQNEAQ (reference sequence). Clones were sequenced by immunoSEQ multiplex PCR, and TCRdb holds only the in-frame ones, with some missing. The table lists around 100,000 clones, about nine tenths of them singletons. This entry is derived from a study of T cells in localized non-small cell lung cancer. Study-wide results and limits: With higher T cell density in blood came longer overall survival. Across samples, adjacent lung featured a median roughly 62 of the top 100 tumor clones.

This TCR came from a man between 40 and 70 years old with stage I squamous cell lung carcinoma. This chain uses TRBV7-9 with TRBJ2-7; unclear D gene. This specimen was peripheral blood, taken before any cancer treatment. Here the CDR3 DNA reads TGTGCCAGCAGTTATCCTGAAAGGAGCTCCTACGAGCAGTACTTC. Protein: CASSYPERSSYEQYF.